These T cell receptor beta chains were read from a single sample in a study of regulatory T cells in long-lasting Graves disease. Each CDR3 protein gets one entry after TCRdb re-called the multiplex PCR reads with MiXCR. The data show about 320,000 distinct CDR3 sequences, about 20% seen once. The specimen comprised peripheral blood mononuclear cells (PBMCs), sampled at new diagnosis, from a patient treated with antithyroid drugs. These receptors all stem from a female donor with Graves disease. Both conserved end residues are part of each CDR3. Fields, in order: CDR3 length, J gene, V gene, clone size, D gene, CDR3 protein, CDR3 DNA. D genes are given only for firm matches. Not every row has a clone size; where given, it reads once, few, many or a size class.

>14|TRBJ1-5|TRBV28|many|TRBD1
CASSLDRPNQPQHF
TGTGCCAGCAGCTTGGACAGGCCGAATCAGCCCCAGCATTTT
>12|TRBJ2-6|TRBV2|many|NA
CASSSGANVLTF
TGTGCCAGCAGCTCTGGGGCCAACGTCCTGACTTTC
>14|TRBJ2-7|TRBV2|NA|NA
CASRNWGQGKEQYF
TGTGCCAGCAGGAACTGGGGGCAGGGAAAGGAGCAGTACTTC
>15|TRBJ2-5|TRBV11-2|many|TRBD1
CASSFRDSHLWAQYF
TGTGCCAGCAGCTTCCGGGACAGCCACCTGTGGGCCCAGTACTTC
>19|TRBJ2-2|TRBV9|many|NA
CASSVNGRLDPSNTGELFF
TGTGCCAGCAGCGTAAATGGGAGACTCGACCCGTCGAACACCGGGGAGCTGTTTTTT
>17|TRBJ2-1|TRBV6-2/TRBV6-3|many|NA
CASSYSLERSPQIGQFF
TGTGCCAGCAGTTACTCCCTAGAGCGAAGCCCTCAGATCGGGCAGTTCTTC
>15|TRBJ1-2|TRBV28|few|NA
CASSPPGERRDGYTF
TGTGCCAGCAGCCCACCAGGGGAGCGACGTGATGGCTACACCTTC
>15|TRBJ2-7|TRBV12-3/TRBV12-4|many|TRBD1
CASSFRDRGHYEQYF
TGTGCCAGCAGTTTCCGGGACAGGGGGCACTACGAGCAGTACTTC
>17|TRBJ2-1|TRBV6-2/TRBV6-3|NA|TRBD1
CASSSRGQGTYYNEQFF
TGTGCCAGCAGTTCCAGGGGACAGGGAACATACTACAATGAGCAGTTCTTC
>12|TRBJ1-1|TRBV11-2|many|NA
CASSRGGSEAFF
TGTGCCAGCAGCCGTGGTGGGTCTGAAGCTTTCTTT
>14|TRBJ2-5|TRBV25-1|many|NA
CASSDPGPGETQYF
TGTGCCAGCAGTGATCCGGGACCAGGGGAGACCCAGTACTTC
>16|TRBJ2-3|TRBV27|many|TRBD2
CASTWGTSGSSDTQYF
TGTGCCAGCACCTGGGGGACTAGCGGGAGCTCAGATACGCAGTATTTT
>13|TRBJ2-7|TRBV11-2|many|NA
CASTEGSSYEQYF
TGTGCCAGCACCGAGGGGAGCTCCTACGAGCAGTACTTC
>18|TRBJ2-2|TRBV6-1|NA|TRBD2
CASRTGLAGATNTGELFF
TGTGCCAGCAGGACAGGACTAGCGGGGGCCACGAACACCGGGGAGCTGTTTTTT
>15|TRBJ2-7|TRBV28|once|TRBD2
CASSFLAGGFYEQYF
TGTGCCAGCAGTTTTCTCGCGGGAGGTTTCTACGAGCAGTACTTC
>14|TRBJ1-1|TRBV28|few|NA
CASSEGGVRTEAFF
TGTGCCAGCAGCGAAGGGGGAGTTAGGACTGAAGCTTTCTTT
>13|TRBJ1-5|TRBV27|many|NA
CASQVSSNQPQHF
TGTGCCAGCCAAGTCAGTAGCAATCAGCCCCAGCATTTT
>15|TRBJ2-2|TRBV6-1|NA|TRBD1
CASSTTGGEAGELFF
TGTGCCAGCAGTACTACAGGGGGCGAGGCCGGGGAGCTGTTTTTT
>13|TRBJ1-1|TRBV10-3|NA|NA
CAISEGGLGEAFF
TGTGCCATCAGTGAGGGGGGACTGGGTGAAGCTTTCTTT
>15|TRBJ2-7|TRBV10-3|NA|NA
CAISETTRSSYEQYF
TGTGCCATCAGTGAAACGACAAGGAGCTCCTACGAGCAGTACTTC
>13|TRBJ2-1|TRBV5-1|many|TRBD2
CASSFGGSNEQFF
TGCGCCAGCAGCTTCGGCGGGAGCAATGAGCAGTTCTTC
>13|TRBJ1-5|TRBV12-3/TRBV12-4|many|NA
CASTLHVNQPQHF
TGTGCCAGCACCCTTCACGTCAATCAGCCCCAGCATTTT
>14|TRBJ2-1|TRBV19|NA|NA
CASSLHVGAGEQFF
TGTGCCAGTAGTCTCCACGTAGGGGCCGGTGAGCAGTTCTTC
>15|TRBJ2-5|TRBV11-3|NA|TRBD1
CASSGIGTGQETQYF
TGTGCCAGTAGTGGTATAGGGACAGGGCAAGAGACCCAGTACTTC
>15|TRBJ2-1|TRBV11-2|many|TRBD2
CASSLVLAGEDEQFF
TGTGCCAGCAGCTTAGTATTAGCGGGAGAGGATGAGCAGTTCTTC
>15|TRBJ2-3|TRBV2|many|TRBD2
CASRRLASSTDTQYF
TGTGCCAGCAGAAGACTAGCATCTAGCACAGATACGCAGTATTTT
>14|TRBJ2-3|TRBV24-1|NA|NA
CATSDPTGPDTQYF
TGTGCCACCAGTGACCCTACAGGGCCAGATACGCAGTATTTT
>15|TRBJ1-2|TRBV12-3/TRBV12-4|many|TRBD1
CASSRTRTGGYGYTF
TGTGCCAGCAGCCGAACCCGGACAGGCGGCTATGGCTACACCTTC
>14|TRBJ1-1|TRBV2|many|TRBD1
CASSGGQRNTEAFF
TGTGCCAGCAGCGGGGGACAGCGGAACACTGAAGCTTTCTTT
>12|TRBJ2-3|TRBV5-1|many|NA
CASSFVRDTQYF
TGCGCCAGCAGCTTCGTCCGGGATACGCAGTATTTT
>15|TRBJ1-1|TRBV7-8|many|NA
CASSTRSGMNTEAFF
TGTGCCAGCAGCACCCGATCCGGCATGAACACTGAAGCTTTCTTT
>17|TRBJ1-2|TRBV11-2|few|NA
CASSFRDSDLGVYGYTF
TGTGCCAGCAGCTTTCGAGATTCGGACCTGGGCGTGTATGGCTACACCTTC
>15|TRBJ2-7|TRBV20-1|NA|NA
CSAPVPSVLSYEQYF
TGCAGTGCACCAGTCCCGAGTGTCCTGTCCTACGAGCAGTACTTC
>15|TRBJ2-1|TRBV7-9|NA|TRBD2
CASSRTSGNYNEQFF
TGTGCCAGCAGCCGGACTAGCGGGAATTACAATGAGCAGTTCTTC
>17|TRBJ1-1|TRBV11-2|many|NA
CASSRVKNRVRGTEAFF
TGTGCCAGCAGCCGAGTAAAAAACAGGGTAAGGGGGACTGAAGCTTTCTTT
>19|TRBJ2-1|TRBV11-3|many|TRBD2
CASSRRGTSGRGIHNEQFF
TGTGCCAGCAGCCGAAGGGGGACTAGCGGGAGAGGAATCCACAATGAGCAGTTCTTC
>14|TRBJ1-2|TRBV20-1|NA|NA
CSARELGQNYGYTF
TGCAGTGCTAGAGAGCTAGGACAGAACTATGGCTACACCTTC
>12|TRBJ2-3|TRBV12-5|many|NA
CASGYSTDTQYF
TGTGCTAGTGGTTATAGCACAGATACGCAGTATTTT
>14|TRBJ2-7|TRBV11-2|many|NA
CASSLLGGPDEQYF
TGTGCCAGCAGCTTATTAGGGGGACCCGACGAGCAGTACTTC
>16|TRBJ1-2|TRBV24-1|many|TRBD1
CATSDRRQGGFGGYTF
TGTGCCACCAGTGACCGCCGACAGGGGGGATTTGGAGGCTACACCTTC
>14|TRBJ2-3|TRBV6-1|many|NA
CASTPRGRTDTQYF
TGTGCCAGCACCCCAAGAGGCAGAACAGATACGCAGTATTTT
>14|TRBJ2-5|TRBV2|many|TRBD1
CASRAGTAQETQYF
TGTGCCAGCAGGGCCGGGACAGCTCAAGAGACCCAGTACTTC
>13|TRBJ1-3|TRBV29-1|NA|NA
CSARQTSGNTIYF
TGCAGCGCCCGACAGACCTCTGGAAACACCATATATTTT
>16|TRBJ2-3|TRBV6-2/TRBV6-3|NA|TRBD2
CASSYNLAGAGDTQYF
TGTGCCAGCAGTTATAACCTAGCGGGAGCGGGAGATACGCAGTATTTT
>18|TRBJ2-1|TRBV15|many|NA
CATSRDSGLENSYNEQFF
TGTGCCACCAGCAGAGATTCGGGGTTAGAGAACTCCTACAATGAGCAGTTCTTC
>12|TRBJ2-1|TRBV2|NA|NA
CASSENSNEQFF
TGTGCCAGCAGTGAAAATAGCAATGAGCAGTTCTTC
>14|TRBJ2-7|TRBV12-3/TRBV12-4|once|NA
CASSFLRGSYEQYF
TGTGCCAGCAGTTTCCTAAGGGGCTCCTACGAGCAGTACTTC